This TCR beta chain was recorded in a study of cytomegalovirus exposure and HLA in healthy donors. Study-wide results and limits: 87-base-pair reads could not separate some V segments, including TRBV6-2 and TRBV6-3.

Though nominally healthy at sampling, donors likely had unrecorded immune exposures. CDR3 length: 14 amino acids. Germline values: CDR1 MNHNY, CDR2 SVGAGI (reference sequence). J lost 5 bases, V lost 3 bases, and 4 bases had no gene match. This clone showed up just once. No antigen is known for it. The sample carries other DNA sequences with the same CDR3. The PCR had 60 Vbeta and 13 Jbeta primers. The table came from immunoSEQ multiplex PCR; TCRdb's copy has only in-frame clones and leaves some out. The top ten hold approximately 3.8% of the sample, which has 100,000 to 150,000 clones, under 90% seen once.

The rearrangement joins TRBV6-6 to TRBJ1-5, with 7 nucleotides matching TRBD1. This receptor was identified in a woman in her thirties or forties in good health and CMV-seropositive. The sample consisted of PBMCs. The CDR3 nucleotides are TGTGCCAGCAGTTATACCGGGACAGATCAGCCCCAGCATTTT. Translation gives CASSYTGTDQPQHF.